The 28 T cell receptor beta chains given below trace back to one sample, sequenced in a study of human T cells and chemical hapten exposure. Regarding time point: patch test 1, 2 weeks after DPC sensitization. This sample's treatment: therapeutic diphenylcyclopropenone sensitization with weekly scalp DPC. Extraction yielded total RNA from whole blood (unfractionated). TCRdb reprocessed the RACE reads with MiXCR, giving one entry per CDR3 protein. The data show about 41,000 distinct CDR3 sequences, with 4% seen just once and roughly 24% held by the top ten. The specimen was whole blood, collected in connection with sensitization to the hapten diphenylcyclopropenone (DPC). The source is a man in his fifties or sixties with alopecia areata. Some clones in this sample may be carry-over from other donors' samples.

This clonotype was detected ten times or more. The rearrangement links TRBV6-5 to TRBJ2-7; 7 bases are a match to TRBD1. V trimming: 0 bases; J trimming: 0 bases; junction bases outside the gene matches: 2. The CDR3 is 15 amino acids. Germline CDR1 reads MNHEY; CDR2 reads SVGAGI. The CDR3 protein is CASSYSRGHSYEQYF. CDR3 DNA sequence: TGTGCCAGCAGTTACTCGAGGGGGCACTCCTACGAGCAGTACTTC.

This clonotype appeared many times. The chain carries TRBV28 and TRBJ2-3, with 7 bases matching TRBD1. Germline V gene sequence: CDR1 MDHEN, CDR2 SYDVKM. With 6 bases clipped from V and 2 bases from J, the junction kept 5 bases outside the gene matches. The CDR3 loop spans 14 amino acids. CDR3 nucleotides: TGTGCCAGCAGCCACAGGGGAGACACAGATACGCAGTATTTT. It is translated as CASSHRGDTDTQYF.

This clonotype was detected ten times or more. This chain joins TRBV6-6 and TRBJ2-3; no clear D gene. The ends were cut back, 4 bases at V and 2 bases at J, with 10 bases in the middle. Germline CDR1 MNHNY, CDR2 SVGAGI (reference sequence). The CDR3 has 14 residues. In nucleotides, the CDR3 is TGTGCCAGCAGTTTCCAGCAGACCACAGATACGCAGTATTTT. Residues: CASSFQQTTDTQYF.

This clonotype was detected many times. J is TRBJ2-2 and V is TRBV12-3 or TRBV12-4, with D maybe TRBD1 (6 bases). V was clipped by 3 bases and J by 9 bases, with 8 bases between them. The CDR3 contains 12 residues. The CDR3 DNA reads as TGTGCCAGCAGTTTCAGGGGCAGGGAGCTGTTTTTT. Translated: CASSFRGRELFF.

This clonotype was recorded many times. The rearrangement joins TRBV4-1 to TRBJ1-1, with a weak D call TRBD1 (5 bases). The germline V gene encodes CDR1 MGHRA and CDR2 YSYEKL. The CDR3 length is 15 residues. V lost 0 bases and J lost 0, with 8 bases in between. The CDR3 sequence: CASSQDRELNTEAFF. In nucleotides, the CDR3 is TGCGCCAGCAGCCAAGACAGGGAACTGAACACTGAAGCTTTCTTT.

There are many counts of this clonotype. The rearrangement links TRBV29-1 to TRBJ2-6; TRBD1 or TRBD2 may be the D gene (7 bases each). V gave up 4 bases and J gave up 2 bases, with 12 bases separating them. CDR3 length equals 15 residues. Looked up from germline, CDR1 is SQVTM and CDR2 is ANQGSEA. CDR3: CSVVGGGPGANVLTF. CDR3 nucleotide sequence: TGCAGCGTTGTGGGAGGGGGCCCTGGGGCCAACGTCCTGACTTTC.

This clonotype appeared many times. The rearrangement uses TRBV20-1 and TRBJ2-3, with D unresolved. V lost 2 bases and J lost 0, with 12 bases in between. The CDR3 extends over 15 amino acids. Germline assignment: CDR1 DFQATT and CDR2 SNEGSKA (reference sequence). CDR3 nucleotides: TGCAGTGCTAGAAGGTCGCGCCGTAGCACAGATACGCAGTATTTT. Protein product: CSARRSRRSTDTQYF.

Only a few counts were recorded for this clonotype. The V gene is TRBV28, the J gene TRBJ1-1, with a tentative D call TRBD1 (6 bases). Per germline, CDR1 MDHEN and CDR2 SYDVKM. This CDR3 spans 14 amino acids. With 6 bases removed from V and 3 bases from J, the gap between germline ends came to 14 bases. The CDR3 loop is CASSAGEGDTEAFF. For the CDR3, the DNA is TGTGCCAGCAGCGCAGGGGAAGGAGACACTGAAGCTTTCTTT.

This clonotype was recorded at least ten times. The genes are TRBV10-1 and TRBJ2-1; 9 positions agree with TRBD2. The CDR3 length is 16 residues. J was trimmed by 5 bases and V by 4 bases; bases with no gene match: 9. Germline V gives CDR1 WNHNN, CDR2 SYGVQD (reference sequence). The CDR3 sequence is CASSGYFSGRNNEQFF. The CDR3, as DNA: TGCGCCAGCAGTGGATATTTTAGCGGGAGAAACAATGAGCAGTTCTTC.

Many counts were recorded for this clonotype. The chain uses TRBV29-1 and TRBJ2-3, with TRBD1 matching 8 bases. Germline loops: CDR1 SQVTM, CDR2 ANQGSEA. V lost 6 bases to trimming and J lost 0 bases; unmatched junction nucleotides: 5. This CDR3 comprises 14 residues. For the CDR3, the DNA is TGCAGCGTGGGGACAGGCGGGAGCACAGATACGCAGTATTTT. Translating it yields CSVGTGGSTDTQYF.

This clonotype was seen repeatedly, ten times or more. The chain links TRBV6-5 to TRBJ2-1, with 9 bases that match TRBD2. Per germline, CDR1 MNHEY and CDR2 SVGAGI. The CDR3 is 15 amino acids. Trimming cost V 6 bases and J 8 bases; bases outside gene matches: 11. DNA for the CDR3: TGTGCCAGCAGAAAGAGGACTAGCGAAGTTTATGAGCAGTTCTTC. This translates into CASRKRTSEVYEQFF.

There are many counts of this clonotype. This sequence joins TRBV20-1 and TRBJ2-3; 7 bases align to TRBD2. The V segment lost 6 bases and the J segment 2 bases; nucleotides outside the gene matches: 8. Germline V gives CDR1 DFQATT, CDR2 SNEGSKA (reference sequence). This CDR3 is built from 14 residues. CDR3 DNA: TGCAGTGCCGAGGCTAGCGGATACACAGATACGCAGTATTTT. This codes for CSAEASGYTDTQYF.

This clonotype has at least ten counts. The CDR3: CSAWGGAEAFF. CDR3 bases: TGCAGTGCTTGGGGTGGGGCTGAAGCTTTCTTT. The chain uses TRBV20-1 and TRBJ1-1; D not certain. Trimming stripped 5 bases from V and 6 bases from J, with 10 bases between. The CDR3 covers 11 residues. The germline CDR1 and CDR2 sequences are DFQATT and SNEGSKA (reference sequence).

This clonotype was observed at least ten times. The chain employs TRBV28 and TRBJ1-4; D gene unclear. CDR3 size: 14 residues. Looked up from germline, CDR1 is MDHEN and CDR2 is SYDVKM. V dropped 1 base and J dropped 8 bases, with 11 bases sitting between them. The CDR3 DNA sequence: TGTGCCAGCAGTTTATCTGGGAGAGGAGAAAAACTGTTTTTT. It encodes CASSLSGRGEKLFF.

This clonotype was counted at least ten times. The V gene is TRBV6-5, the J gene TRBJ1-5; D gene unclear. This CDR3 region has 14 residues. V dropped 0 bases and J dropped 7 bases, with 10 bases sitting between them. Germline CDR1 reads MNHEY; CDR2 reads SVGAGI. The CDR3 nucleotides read TGTGCCAGCAGTTACTCTCCTGCGAGACAGCCCCAGCATTTT. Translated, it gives CASSYSPARQPQHF.

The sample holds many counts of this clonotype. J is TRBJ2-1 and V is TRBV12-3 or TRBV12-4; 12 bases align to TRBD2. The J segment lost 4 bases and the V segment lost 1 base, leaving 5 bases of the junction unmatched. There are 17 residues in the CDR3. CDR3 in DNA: TGTGCCAGCAGTTTAGGCCTAGCGGGAGGGTTGTACAATGAGCAGTTCTTC. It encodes CASSLGLAGGLYNEQFF.

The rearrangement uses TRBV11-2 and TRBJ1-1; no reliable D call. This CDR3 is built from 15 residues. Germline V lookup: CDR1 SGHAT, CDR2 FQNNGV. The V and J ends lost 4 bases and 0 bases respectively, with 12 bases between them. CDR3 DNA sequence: TGTGCCAGCAGCTCCATATCAGGACTGAACACTGAAGCTTTCTTT. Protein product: CASSSISGLNTEAFF. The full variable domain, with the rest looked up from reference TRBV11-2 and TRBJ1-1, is EAGVAQSPRYKIIEKRQSVAFWCNPISGHATLYWYQQILGQGPKLLIQFQNNGVVDDSQLPKDRFSAERLKGVDSTLKIQPAKLEDSAVYLCASSSISGLNTEAFFGQGTRLTVV.

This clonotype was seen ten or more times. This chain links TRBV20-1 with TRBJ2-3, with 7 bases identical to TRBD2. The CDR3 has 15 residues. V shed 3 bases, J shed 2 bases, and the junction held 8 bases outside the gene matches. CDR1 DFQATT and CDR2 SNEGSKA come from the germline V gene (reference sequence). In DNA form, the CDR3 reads TGCAGTGCTAGGGTTATGGCGGGAGTCACAGATACGCAGTATTTT. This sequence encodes CSARVMAGVTDTQYF.

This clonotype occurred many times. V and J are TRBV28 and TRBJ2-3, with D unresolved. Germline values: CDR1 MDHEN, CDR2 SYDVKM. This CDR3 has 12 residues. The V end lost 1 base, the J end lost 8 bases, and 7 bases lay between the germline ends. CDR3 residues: CASSLSRPTQYF. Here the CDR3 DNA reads TGTGCCAGCAGTTTATCCAGGCCTACGCAGTATTTT.

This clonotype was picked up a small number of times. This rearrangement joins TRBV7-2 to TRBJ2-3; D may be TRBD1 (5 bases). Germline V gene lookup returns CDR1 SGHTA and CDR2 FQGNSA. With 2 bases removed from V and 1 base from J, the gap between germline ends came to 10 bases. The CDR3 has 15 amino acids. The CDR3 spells CASSLIGDGTDTQYF. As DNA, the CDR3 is TGTGCCAGCAGCTTAATAGGGGATGGCACAGATACGCAGTATTTT.

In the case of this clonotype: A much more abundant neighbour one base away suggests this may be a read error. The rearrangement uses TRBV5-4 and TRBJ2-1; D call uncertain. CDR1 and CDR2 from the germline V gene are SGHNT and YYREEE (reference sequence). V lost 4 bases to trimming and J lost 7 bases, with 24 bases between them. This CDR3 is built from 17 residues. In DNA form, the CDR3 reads TGTGCCAGCAGCGTCCCCCTGTGGAAGAGGCTTAGTAATGAGCAGTTCTTC. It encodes CASSVPLWKRLSNEQFF.

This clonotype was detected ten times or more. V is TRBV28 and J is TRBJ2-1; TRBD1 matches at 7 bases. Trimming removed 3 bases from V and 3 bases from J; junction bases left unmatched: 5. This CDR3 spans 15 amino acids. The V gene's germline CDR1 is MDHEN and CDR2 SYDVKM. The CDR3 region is CASSLADRDYNEQFF. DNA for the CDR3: TGTGCCAGCAGTTTGGCCGACAGGGACTACAATGAGCAGTTCTTC.

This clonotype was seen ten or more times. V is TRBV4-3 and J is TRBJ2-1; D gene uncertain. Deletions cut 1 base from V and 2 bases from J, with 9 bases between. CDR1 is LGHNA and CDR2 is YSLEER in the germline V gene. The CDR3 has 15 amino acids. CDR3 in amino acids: CASSQVHPAYNEQFF. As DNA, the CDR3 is TGCGCCAGCAGCCAAGTTCACCCAGCCTACAATGAGCAGTTCTTC.

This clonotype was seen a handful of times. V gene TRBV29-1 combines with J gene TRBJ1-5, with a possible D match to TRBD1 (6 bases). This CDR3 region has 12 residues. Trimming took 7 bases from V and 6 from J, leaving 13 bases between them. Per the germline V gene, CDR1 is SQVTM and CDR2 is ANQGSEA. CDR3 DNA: TGCAGCGGGGGGGGGCTTGGTCAGCCCCAGCATTTT. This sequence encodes CSGGGLGQPQHF.

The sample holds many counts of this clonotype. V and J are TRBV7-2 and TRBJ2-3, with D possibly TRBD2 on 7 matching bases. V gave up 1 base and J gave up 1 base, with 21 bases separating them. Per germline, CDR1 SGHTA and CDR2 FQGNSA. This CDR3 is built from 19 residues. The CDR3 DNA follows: TGTGCCAGCAGCTTAGGAAGTGTTGGGGGCGGGGGAGGCACAGATACGCAGTATTTT. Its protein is CASSLGSVGGGGGTDTQYF. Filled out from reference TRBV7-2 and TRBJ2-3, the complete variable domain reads GAGVSQSPSNKVTEKGKDVELRCDPISGHTALYWYRQSLGQGLEFLIYFQGNSAPDKSGLPSDRFSAERTGGSVSTLTIQRTQQEDSAVYLCASSLGSVGGGGGTDTQYFGPGTRLTVL.

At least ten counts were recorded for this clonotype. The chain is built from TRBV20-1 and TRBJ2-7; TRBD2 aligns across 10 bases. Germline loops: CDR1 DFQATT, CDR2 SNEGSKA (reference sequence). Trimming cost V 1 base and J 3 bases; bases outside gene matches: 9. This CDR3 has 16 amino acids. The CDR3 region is CSARGGSRTSGYEQYF. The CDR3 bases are TGCAGTGCTAGAGGGGGTTCCAGGACTAGCGGCTACGAGCAGTACTTC.

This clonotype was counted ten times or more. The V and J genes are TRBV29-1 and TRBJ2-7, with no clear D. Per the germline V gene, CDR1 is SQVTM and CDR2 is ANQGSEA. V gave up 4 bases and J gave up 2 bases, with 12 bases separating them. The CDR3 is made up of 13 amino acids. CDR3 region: CSVASSDTYEQYF. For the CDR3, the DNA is TGCAGCGTTGCCTCATCAGATACCTACGAGCAGTACTTC.

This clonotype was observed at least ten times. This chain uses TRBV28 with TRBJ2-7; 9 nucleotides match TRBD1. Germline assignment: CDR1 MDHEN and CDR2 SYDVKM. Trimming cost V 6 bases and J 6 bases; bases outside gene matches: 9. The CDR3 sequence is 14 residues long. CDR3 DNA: TGTGCCAGCAGGCTACAGGGACAGGGAGTCGAGCAGTACTTC. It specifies CASRLQGQGVEQYF.